These T cell receptor beta chains were read from a single sample in a study of T cell changes during pregnancy in multiple sclerosis. The method was immunoSEQ multiplex PCR; TCRdb's version includes in-frame clones alone and lacks a portion of them. Here the sample spans 19,000 or so clones, approximately 90% being singletons. The sequenced sample was CD4+ T cells from peripheral blood mononuclear cells, obtained in the first trimester of pregnancy. All receptors come from a female donor in good health, enrolled as a control in a pregnancy study. Both conserved end residues are part of each CDR3. A D gene is named only where the DNA matches it firmly. Only some rows state a clone size, as once, few, many or a class for expanded clones.

d_call	v_call	j_call	clone_size	cdr3_aa	cdr3_nt
TRBD2	TRBV10-2	TRBJ2-5	-	CATQAGTGGETQYF	TGCGCCACCCAAGCGGGGACCGGGGGGGAGACCCAGTACTTC
TRBD1	TRBV28	TRBJ2-7	-	CASSRPWDSSQQYF	TGTGCCAGCAGTCGGCCGTGGGACAGTTCCCAGCAGTACTTC
TRBD1	TRBV11-3	TRBJ1-2	-	CASSLSPGQVYTF	TGTGCCAGCAGCCTCTCCCCGGGACAGGTCTACACCTTC
TRBD1	TRBV30	TRBJ1-3	few	CAWDRGLGNTIYF	TGTGCCTGGGACAGGGGGCTAGGAAACACCATATATTTT
TRBD1	TRBV15	TRBJ1-5	-	CATSRALIQGISNQPQHF	TGTGCCACCAGCAGGGCTTTAATACAGGGGATTAGCAATCAGCCCCAGCATTTT
-	TRBV6-5	TRBJ1-6	-	CASSSNGGSPLHF	TGTGCCAGCAGTTCAAACGGGGGGTCACCCCTCCACTTT
-	TRBV30	TRBJ2-1	-	CAWSPGGREWNEQFF	TGTGCCTGGAGCCCCGGGGGGCGGGAGTGGAATGAGCAGTTCTTC
-	TRBV9	TRBJ2-3	-	CASSWRREGDTQYF	TGTGCCAGCAGCTGGAGGAGGGAAGGAGATACGCAGTATTTT
TRBD1	TRBV5-4	TRBJ1-1	-	CASSLRYRGDTEAFF	TGTGCCAGCAGCTTAAGGTACAGGGGGGACACTGAAGCTTTCTTT
TRBD2	TRBV11-3	TRBJ2-1	-	CASSPYSGGTGEQFF	TGTGCCAGCAGTCCATATAGCGGGGGCACGGGTGAGCAGTTCTTC
-	TRBV5-6	TRBJ1-5	once	CASSLGGVSNQPQHF	TGTGCCAGCAGCTTGGGCGGCGTTAGCAATCAGCCCCAGCATTTT
TRBD1	TRBV5-6	TRBJ2-2	-	CASSQGQGSFSTGELFF	TGTGCCAGCAGCCAGGGACAGGGGAGTTTTAGCACCGGGGAGCTGTTTTTT
-	TRBV30	TRBJ2-1	-	CAWSVGIADLQFF	TGTGCCTGGAGTGTGGGTATAGCGGACCTTCAGTTCTTC
-	TRBV28	TRBJ2-3	-	CASSLTGKDTQYF	TGTGCCAGCAGTTTAACAGGAAAAGATACGCAGTATTTT
-	TRBV7-2	TRBJ1-3	-	CASSSQGRNTIYF	TGTGCCAGCAGCTCTCAGGGTAGAAACACCATATATTTT
-	TRBV7-2	TRBJ1-4	-	CASSLAQGEKLFF	TGTGCCAGCAGCTTAGCGCAGGGAGAAAAACTGTTTTTT
-	TRBV18	TRBJ2-7	-	CASSPNDGSSYEQYF	TGTGCCAGCTCACCCAACGACGGGAGCTCCTACGAGCAGTACTTC
-	TRBV30	TRBJ2-7	-	CAWRQGLTSYEQYF	TGTGCCTGGCGACAGGGACTTACCTCCTACGAGCAGTACTTC
TRBD1	TRBV19	TRBJ2-3	-	CASRSPGTGTDTQYF	TGTGCCAGTAGATCCCCCGGGACAGGGACAGATACGCAGTATTTT
-	TRBV5-1	TRBJ2-3	-	CASSWGIGRAASTDTQYF	TGCGCCAGCAGCTGGGGTATTGGGCGGGCTGCTAGCACAGATACGCAGTATTTT
TRBD1	TRBV28	TRBJ1-2	-	CASSKGQGAFGYTF	TGTGCCAGCAGCAAGGGACAGGGGGCTTTTGGCTACACCTTC
-	TRBV18	TRBJ2-5	once	CASSPNPQETQYF	TGTGCCAGCTCTCCTAACCCCCAAGAGACCCAGTACTTC